This TCR beta chain was obtained from a study of blood T cell repertoires in COVID-19. TCRdb's table, derived via immunoSEQ multiplex PCR, lists solely in-frame clones and lacks some. The sample records fewer than 300,000 clones, approximately 92% being singletons. V shed 0 bases, J shed 0 bases, and the junction held 5 bases outside the gene matches. The CDR3 totals 18 residues. Per the germline V gene, CDR1 is SGHTA and CDR2 is FQGNSA. This TCR came from a woman aged 25 to 45 who had recovered from COVID-19. The chain carries TRBV7-2 and TRBJ2-3, with TRBD2 identical over 11 bases. The sample comprised PBMCs or T cells enriched from blood (not recorded which). The CDR3 spells CASSLAVLAGGSTDTQYF. The DNA for the CDR3 is TGTGCCAGCAGCTTAGCCGTGCTAGCGGGAGGAAGCACAGATACGCAGTATTTT.